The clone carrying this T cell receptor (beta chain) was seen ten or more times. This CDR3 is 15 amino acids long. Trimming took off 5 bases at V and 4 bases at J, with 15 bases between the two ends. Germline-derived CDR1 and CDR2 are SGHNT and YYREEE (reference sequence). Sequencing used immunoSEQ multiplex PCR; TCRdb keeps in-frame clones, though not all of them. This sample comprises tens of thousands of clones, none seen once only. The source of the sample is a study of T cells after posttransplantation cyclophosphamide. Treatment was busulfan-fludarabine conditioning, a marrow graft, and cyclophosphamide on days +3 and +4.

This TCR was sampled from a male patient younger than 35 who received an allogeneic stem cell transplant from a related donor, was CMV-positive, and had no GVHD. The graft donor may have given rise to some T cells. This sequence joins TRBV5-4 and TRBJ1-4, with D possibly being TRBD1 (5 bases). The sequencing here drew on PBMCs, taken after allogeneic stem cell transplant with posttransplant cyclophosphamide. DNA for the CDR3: TGTGCCAGCAGTACTGAATCAGGGCATAATGAAAAACTGTTTTTT. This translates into CASSTESGHNEKLFF.